The 2 T cell receptor beta chains below all came from one sample that was sequenced in a study of technical replicates of blood from several donors. Clones were sequenced by immunoSEQ multiplex PCR, and TCRdb holds only the in-frame ones, with some missing. The sample contains 75,000 to 80,000 clones, 85% to 95% of which appear only once. Specimen: T cells isolated from PBMCs. Source of these receptors: a human donor in good health.

The V gene is TRBV29-1, the J gene TRBJ2-3; no reliable D call. Per the germline V gene, CDR1 is SQVTM and CDR2 is ANQGSEA. CDR3 size: 12 residues. The germline V and J ends were trimmed by 6 bases and 0 bases, with 7 bases remaining between them. The CDR3 DNA sequence: TGCAGCGTGTCGGTTAGCACAGATACGCAGTATTTT. Translation: CSVSVSTDTQYF.

The chain couples TRBV7-8 to TRBJ2-3; the match to TRBD2 covers 10 bases. The junction had 2 bases not matched to a gene; V was cut back by 7 bases and J by 1 base. The CDR3 is 14 amino acids. Per germline, CDR1 SGHVS and CDR2 FQNEAQ. In nucleotides, the CDR3 is TGTGCCAGCACTAGCGGGGGAGGCACAGATACGCAGTATTTT. Encoded protein: CASTSGGGTDTQYF.